This is a list of T cell receptor beta chains from one sample in a study of tumor-infiltrating lymphocytes in primary liver carcinoma. TCRdb re-called the multiplex PCR reads with MiXCR, one entry per CDR3 protein. The sample holds about 29,000 distinct CDR3 sequences, 60% to 85% seen once. Specimen: liver tumor tissue from sampling region 5. The origin of the receptors is a man aged 40-55 years with primary liver carcinoma and hepatitis B virus infection. Each CDR3 is given with its conserved first and last residue. Each record gives: D gene, J gene, clone size, V gene, CDR3 protein, CDR3 DNA. D genes are given only for firm matches. Clone size is not always given. Where it is, it says once, few, many or a class for expanded clones.

D: NA; J: TRBJ2-6; size: NA; V: TRBV11-2; CDR3: CASSSGSGANVLTF; DNA: TGTGCCAGCAGCTCGGGGTCTGGGGCCAACGTCCTGACTTTC
D: TRBD1; J: TRBJ1-1; size: NA; V: TRBV5-5; CDR3: CASSPGQGFWTEAFF; DNA: TGTGCCAGCAGCCCTGGACAGGGTTTTTGGACTGAAGCTTTCTTT
D: NA; J: TRBJ2-7; size: NA; V: TRBV6-2/TRBV6-3; CDR3: CASRGSWRPEQYF; DNA: TGTGCCAGTAGGGGTAGCTGGAGGCCCGAGCAGTACTTC
D: NA; J: TRBJ2-2; size: NA; V: TRBV10-2; CDR3: CANRPPLLWNTGELFF; DNA: TGCGCCAACAGGCCCCCACTTCTCTGGAACACCGGGGAGCTGTTTTTT
D: TRBD2; J: TRBJ2-7; size: NA; V: TRBV7-9; CDR3: CASSLFTSESNYEQYF; DNA: TGTGCCAGCAGCTTATTCACTAGCGAGAGTAACTACGAGCAATACTTC
D: TRBD1; J: TRBJ1-2; size: large; V: TRBV12-3/TRBV12-4; CDR3: CASSLGQGANYGYTF; DNA: TGTGCCAGCAGCCTCGGACAGGGGGCAAACTATGGCTACACCTTC
D: TRBD2; J: TRBJ2-1; size: NA; V: TRBV5-4; CDR3: CASSSSGGINEQFF; DNA: TGTGCCAGCAGTTCTAGCGGGGGAATAAATGAGCAGTTCTTC
D: NA; J: TRBJ2-7; size: NA; V: TRBV4-1; CDR3: CAIRPALEGGREQYF; DNA: TGCGCCATCAGACCCGCCCTAGAAGGGGGACGCGAGCAATACTTC
D: NA; J: TRBJ2-7; size: NA; V: TRBV29-1; CDR3: CSVGGPGIRGYEQYF; DNA: TGCAGCGTCGGGGGCCCCGGGATCAGGGGCTACGAGCAGTACTTC
D: TRBD2; J: TRBJ2-3; size: NA; V: TRBV9; CDR3: CASSVEAGVADTQYF; DNA: TGTGCCAGCAGCGTAGAAGCGGGAGTCGCAGATACGCAGTATTTT